A selection of T cell receptor beta chains follows, all from one sample in a study of human T cells and chemical hapten exposure. Via MiXCR, TCRdb re-called the RACE reads, giving one row per CDR3 protein. The repertoire holds under 150,000 distinct CDR3 sequences, roughly an eighth seen once, with roughly 1.3% in the top ten. Sequencing used whole blood, obtained in connection with sensitization to the hapten diphenylcyclopropenone (DPC). The receptors come from a woman aged 50 to 60 with alopecia areata. Some clones in this sample may be carry-over from other donors' samples. Each CDR3 is given with its conserved first and last residue. D genes are given only for firm matches. Rows may omit the clone size; those that give it use once, few, many or a size class.

abundance	d_gene	v_gene	j_gene	CDR3nt	CDR3aa
NA	NA	TRBV10-2	TRBJ2-1	TGCGCCAGCAGTGAGCTGGCGGGCCACCGGGGGAATGAGCAGTTCTTC	CASSELAGHRGNEQFF
NA	NA	TRBV19	TRBJ2-7	TGTGCCAGTAGTACGCTCCAGACAGGTTCCTACGAGCAGTACTTC	CASSTLQTGSYEQYF
NA	NA	TRBV20-1	TRBJ2-5	TGCAGTGCTAGCTTACACTTCAGAGAGACCCAGTACTTC	CSASLHFRETQYF
NA	TRBD1	TRBV3-1	TRBJ1-2	TGTGCCAGCAGTCCGGACAGGGCCTATGGCTACACCTTC	CASSPDRAYGYTF
NA	NA	TRBV20-1	TRBJ2-1	TGCAGTGCTAGACAGGGCAATGAGCAGTTCTTC	CSARQGNEQFF
NA	TRBD1	TRBV5-1	TRBJ2-3	TGCGCCAGCAACCGGGACAGGGTCGGCCCAGATACGCAGTATTTT	CASNRDRVGPDTQYF
many	TRBD1	TRBV6-5	TRBJ2-7	TGTGCCAGCAGTTACTCGAAGACAGGGGCAACCTACGAGCAGTACTTC	CASSYSKTGATYEQYF
NA	TRBD2	TRBV7-9	TRBJ2-3	TGTGCCAGCAGCTTTCTTAGCGGGGGGGCCGGAGATACGCAGTATTTT	CASSFLSGGAGDTQYF
few	NA	TRBV20-1	TRBJ2-4	TGCAGTGCCGGACAGAAACTAAAAAACATTCAGTACTTC	CSAGQKLKNIQYF
many	NA	TRBV14	TRBJ1-1	TGTGCCAGCAGCCAAGACTTGCAGACAGAAGCTTTCTTT	CASSQDLQTEAFF
few	NA	TRBV7-2	TRBJ1-6	TGTGCCAGCAGCTTGGGGGGCGAGAATTCACCCCTCCACTTT	CASSLGGENSPLHF
NA	NA	TRBV12-3/TRBV12-4	TRBJ1-1	TGTGCCAGCAGAGGTACAGGGAACACTGAAGCTTTCTTT	CASRGTGNTEAFF
many	NA	TRBV20-1	TRBJ1-1	TGCAGTGCTAGAGTACAGAACGTAGGGGTCAGTCTGAACACTGAAGCTTTCTTT	CSARVQNVGVSLNTEAFF
many	TRBD2	TRBV5-4	TRBJ2-7	TGTGCCACCGGACTTGACCCCCTTGGGACTAAATACGAGCAGTACTTC	CATGLDPLGTKYEQYF
many	NA	TRBV28	TRBJ2-7	TGTGCCAGGGCGGGCAGCTCTTACTACGAGCAGTACTTC	CARAGSSYYEQYF
many	NA	TRBV4-2	TRBJ1-5	TGTGCCAGCAGCCAAGATCCCCGGGGCAATCAGCCCCAGCATTTT	CASSQDPRGNQPQHF
many	NA	TRBV28	TRBJ2-1	TGTGCCAGCAGTTTAGGCACTCGGGCGGACAGCTCCTACAATGAGCAGTTCTTC	CASSLGTRADSSYNEQFF
few	NA	TRBV2	TRBJ1-1	TGTGCCAGCAGTGAAGAGCGGGGGAACACTGAAGCTTTCTTT	CASSEERGNTEAFF
NA	NA	TRBV29-1	TRBJ2-3	TGCAGCGTTGAAGGGAGTACGAGTTTTAGCACAGATACGCAGTATTTT	CSVEGSTSFSTDTQYF
few	NA	TRBV29-1	TRBJ1-2	TGCAGCGTAGACCGGGGACTCTATGGCTACACCTTC	CSVDRGLYGYTF
NA	NA	TRBV18	TRBJ2-4	TGTGCCAGCTCTGGGAGTGACAAAAACATTCAGTACTTC	CASSGSDKNIQYF
NA	TRBD1	TRBV10-2	TRBJ1-2	TGCGCCAGCAGGGGGGGACAGGGTTCAAATGGCTACACCTTC	CASRGGQGSNGYTF
NA	TRBD2	TRBV5-4	TRBJ2-5	TGTGCCAGCAGTTCCCCTAGCGGTCTTGTCGAGACCCAGTACTTC	CASSSPSGLVETQYF
few	TRBD1	TRBV7-2	TRBJ1-4	TGTGCCAGCAGCTTCACCGGGACAGTGGATAAACTGTTTTTT	CASSFTGTVDKLFF
few	TRBD1	TRBV5-6	TRBJ2-7	TGTGCCAGCAGCTCTAGCCGGGACAGAATCTCCTACGAGCAGTACTTC	CASSSSRDRISYEQYF
NA	NA	TRBV19	TRBJ1-5	TGTGCCAGTCACGCAGGGAGTCAGCCCCAGCATTTT	CASHAGSQPQHF
many	NA	TRBV7-7	TRBJ2-2	TGTGCTAGCAGCCTAAAGACGAACACCGGGGAGCTGTTTTTT	CASSLKTNTGELFF
many	NA	TRBV7-2	TRBJ2-2	TGTGCCAGCAGCTTTCTGTCAGTTTACACCGGGGAGCTGTTTTTT	CASSFLSVYTGELFF
NA	NA	TRBV7-9	TRBJ1-1	TGTGCCAGCAGCTTAGAAGCAAGCACTGAAGCTTTCTTT	CASSLEASTEAFF
few	NA	TRBV24-1	TRBJ2-3	TGTGCCACCAGTGATTTCGGCGGGCGCGGAACCCTCACAGATACGCAGTATTTT	CATSDFGGRGTLTDTQYF
few	TRBD1	TRBV7-9	TRBJ1-1	TGTGCCAGCATCGGGACAGGGAGGACTGAAGCTTTCTTT	CASIGTGRTEAFF
NA	NA	TRBV5-4	TRBJ2-7	TGTGCCAGCAGTGGTTCGACTAGAACCACCTACGAGCAGTACTTC	CASSGSTRTTYEQYF
NA	NA	TRBV12-3/TRBV12-4	TRBJ1-1	TGTGCCAGCAGGAATCGTCGGCGGGCCGGGACTGAAGCTTTCTTT	CASRNRRRAGTEAFF
few	TRBD2	TRBV6-5	TRBJ2-3	TGTGCCAGCAGTTACTCCGGACTAGCGGGGTGGGATACGCAGTATTTT	CASSYSGLAGWDTQYF
NA	TRBD1	TRBV27	TRBJ1-5	TGTGCCAGCAGTTCCGGACAGGTCCCCAATCAGCCCCAGCATTTT	CASSSGQVPNQPQHF
few	NA	TRBV28	TRBJ1-6	TGTGCCAGCAGTTCCGTGGACAGAGATAATTCACCCCTCCACTTT	CASSSVDRDNSPLHF
many	TRBD2	TRBV7-9	TRBJ2-5	TGTGCCAGCAGCTTCGGGACTAGCGGGCTACAAGAGACCCAGTACTTC	CASSFGTSGLQETQYF
few	NA	TRBV5-1	TRBJ2-3	TGCGCCAGCAGCTTTACTCCGGGACCCCTCGGGTCAGATACGCAGTATTTT	CASSFTPGPLGSDTQYF
NA	TRBD1	TRBV7-2	TRBJ2-5	TGTGCCAGCAGCTTAAACAGGGGCGAGACCCAGTACTTC	CASSLNRGETQYF
many	NA	TRBV28	TRBJ2-7	TGTGCCAGCAGGACAGGAAGCTCCTACGAGCAGTACTTC	CASRTGSSYEQYF
NA	NA	TRBV10-1	TRBJ1-3	TGCGCCAGCAGGGACCGACCCCTCTCTGGAAACACCATATATTTT	CASRDRPLSGNTIYF
many	TRBD2	TRBV29-1	TRBJ2-3	TGCAGCGTTGAGGTTATAGCGGGAGTCGCAGATACGCAGTATTTT	CSVEVIAGVADTQYF